Below are 6 T cell receptor beta chains sequenced from a single sample in a study of patients and donors after allogeneic stem cell transplantation (dated by TCRdb to the early 2020s). Library preparation was by RT-PCR. TCRdb shows the sequencer as NextSeq 550. The raw public data were reprocessed by TCRdb itself: fastp quality trimming at Q25, MiXCR clonotype calling, in-frame beta chains only. Identical CDR3 proteins give one entry, which carries the most common genes and DNA. Present in this sample are 80,000 to 90,000 distinct CDR3 sequences, around 48% of which were seen just once. Roughly 64% of the sample comes from the top ten. Sequencing was done on a sample of blood, either unsorted or a sorted T cell fraction (not recorded which). Source of these receptors: a human donor who was either an allogeneic HSCT recipient or a stem cell or donor lymphocyte infusion donor (not recorded which). It is not recorded whose cells these are; they may come from a transplant donor.

This chain links TRBV28 with TRBJ1-3; no clear D. Germline CDR1 reads MDHEN; CDR2 reads SYDVKM. The CDR3 spans 15 residues. Trimming removed 3 bases from V and 0 bases from J, with 9 bases in between. The CDR3 sequence is CASSLGGRSGNTIYF. CDR3 nucleotide sequence: TGTGCCAGCAGTTTGGGCGGGCGCTCTGGAAACACCATATATTTT.

In this sample, this clonotype turned up a few times. This chain connects TRBV5-6 to TRBJ1-4; 7 bases align to TRBD1. CDR1 and CDR2 (germline): SGHDT, YYEEEE. The CDR3 is 13 residues long. Losses at the gene ends were 2 bases for V and 8 bases for J; bases not matched to a gene: 3. The CDR3 DNA reads as TGTGCCAGCAGCTTTCAGGGGGAGGAAAAACTGTTTTTT. Its translation is CASSFQGEEKLFF.

This clonotype showed up just a few times. The V gene is TRBV5-1, the J gene TRBJ1-1; no reliable D call. The CDR3 runs 15 residues. The V end lost 1 base, the J end lost 1 base, and 11 bases lay between the germline ends. Looked up from germline, CDR1 is SGHRS and CDR2 is YFSETQ. Written as DNA, the CDR3 is TGCGCCAGCAGCTTGTGGCAGATCCCGAACACTGAAGCTTTCTTT. Translation: CASSLWQIPNTEAFF. Full variable domain (remainder filled in from reference TRBV5-1 and TRBJ1-1): KAGVTQTPRYLIKTRGQQVTLSCSPISGHRSVSWYQQTPGQGLQFLFEYFSETQRNKGNFPGRFSGRQFSNSRSEMNVSTLELGDSALYLCASSLWQIPNTEAFFGQGTRLTVV.

The V call is TRBV27, the J call TRBJ1-1; no clear D gene. Trimming removed 3 bases at V and 1 base at J, with 6 bases between. CDR3 size: 13 residues. Germline V gene sequence: CDR1 MNHEY, CDR2 SMNVEV (reference sequence). The DNA of the CDR3 is TGTGCCAGCAGTTTCTGGGGGAACACTGAAGCTTTCTTT. It is translated as CASSFWGNTEAFF.

This chain connects TRBV28 to TRBJ2-7, with TRBD1 identical over 11 bases. The CDR3 contains 14 residues. Losses at the gene ends were 10 bases for V and 4 bases for J; bases not matched to a gene: 9. CDR1 is MDHEN, CDR2 SYDVKM, per germline. The CDR3 region is CATYSGTGGYEQYF. CDR3 DNA sequence: TGTGCCACCTATTCCGGGACAGGGGGGTACGAGCAGTACTTC.

This chain joins TRBV7-2 and TRBJ1-6; TRBD1 agrees at 7 bases. V lost 5 bases, J lost 13 bases, and 8 bases stayed unmatched. This CDR3 region has 13 residues. Per germline, CDR1 SGHTA and CDR2 FQGNSA. The CDR3 loop reads CASSRDRDWPLHF. Here the CDR3 DNA reads TGTGCCAGCAGCCGAGACAGGGATTGGCCCCTCCACTTT.